The T cell receptor beta chain under discussion was sequenced for a study of blood T cell repertoires in COVID-19. Across the whole study: Specimens from acute and convalescent COVID-19 originated in the United States, Italy and Spain.

Trimming shortened V by 1 base and J by 3 bases, and 18 bases separated the two germline ends. Germline-derived CDR1 and CDR2 are SGHAT and FQNNGV. This CDR3 comprises 17 residues. Profiling relied on immunoSEQ multiplex PCR, and the TCRdb table lists in-frame clones only, not all of them. The table lists approximately 150,000 clones, over 75% of them singletons. The chain uses TRBV11-2 and TRBJ1-1, with D hard to call. The sample consisted of peripheral blood. This receptor was identified in a human donor in a cohort sampled during active COVID-19. The CDR3, as DNA: TGTGCCAGCAGCTTAGGAGGTGGCAGCCGGATCTACACTGAAGCTTTCTTT. Its translation: CASSLGGGSRIYTEAFF.